This TCR beta chain is drawn from a study of T cell responses to AZD1222 COVID-19 vaccine. In the study overall: Pooled in the analysis were second doses at about 4 or about 12 weeks. Study-wide findings and caveats: Repertoires were collected only later (after the peak T cell response had occurred). White British people made up most donors, females outnumbered males, and clonal diversity was possibly underestimated. Baseline seropositivity characterized only 5 to 7 AZD1222 recipients.

Remarks on this clone: Its antigen is currently unknown.

This CDR3 spans 16 amino acids. The germline V gene encodes CDR1 MNHNY and CDR2 SVGAGI (reference sequence). The trim removed 7 bases at V and 10 bases at J, leaving 21 bases unmatched. Method: immunoSEQ multiplex PCR; TCRdb's copy keeps in-frame clones and lacks some. This table has 130,000 or so clones, approximately 91% appearing once. This receptor was taken from an adult in good health. The sequencing here drew on peripheral blood, taken on day 0 of AZD1222 vaccination. The chain employs TRBV6-6 and TRBJ1-1, with 7 positions matching TRBD1. CDR3 loop: CASNYDSFKRSGGAFF. The CDR3 DNA follows: TGTGCCAGCAACTACGACTCTTTCAAGAGGTCAGGGGGAGCTTTCTTT.